A selection of T cell receptor beta chains follows, all from one sample in a study of response to subunit inactivated influenza vaccine. TCRdb reprocessed the RT-PCR reads via MiXCR and lists one record per CDR3 protein. The sample consists of hundreds of thousands of distinct CDR3 sequences, 12% to 15% of them appearing once. Here the sequenced sample was PBMCs from blood, taken less than 15 days before vaccination. These receptors all stem from a man aged 45 to 65 who received an inactivated influenza vaccine. CDR3s include the opening cysteine and the closing phenylalanine or tryptophan. D genes are given only for firm matches. For some rows the clone size is stated as once, few or many, or as a class when expanded; others skip it.

TRBV7-3	TRBJ2-2	TRBD2	NA	CASSLLLAGTGELFF	TGTGCCAGCAGCTTATTACTAGCGGGAACCGGGGAGCTGTTTTTT
TRBV10-3	TRBJ1-2	NA	many	CAISDYRDGYGYTF	TGTGCCATCAGTGATTATCGGGACGGATATGGCTACACCTTC
TRBV4-3	TRBJ2-2	TRBD1	NA	CASSQVYRGLSNTGELFF	TGCGCCAGCAGCCAAGTCTACAGGGGCCTTTCGAACACCGGGGAGCTGTTTTTT
TRBV15	TRBJ2-5	TRBD1	NA	CATSRDWGQYQETQYF	TGTGCCACCAGCAGAGATTGGGGACAGTATCAAGAGACCCAGTACTTC
TRBV6-5	TRBJ1-1	NA	NA	CASSYSGHEAFF	TGTGCCAGCAGTTACTCGGGGCATGAAGCTTTCTTT
TRBV10-1	TRBJ2-2	TRBD1	many	CASRAGQGTGELFF	TGCGCCAGCAGAGCAGGACAGGGCACCGGGGAGCTGTTTTTT
TRBV28	TRBJ2-2	NA	few	CASCVGNTGELFF	TGTGCCAGTTGCGTTGGGAACACCGGGGAGCTGTTTTTT
TRBV7-8	TRBJ2-1	NA	few	CASSSRLVPYLDDEQFF	TGTGCCAGCAGCTCTCGACTAGTCCCTTATCTTGACGATGAGCAGTTCTTC
TRBV4-1	TRBJ2-3	TRBD2	NA	CASSQGVYSGGSTDTQYF	TGCGCCAGCAGCCAAGGGGTTTATAGCGGGGGCAGCACAGATACGCAGTATTTT
TRBV20-1	TRBJ2-5	NA	few	CSAHKDYQETQYF	TGCAGTGCCCATAAGGACTACCAAGAGACCCAGTACTTC
TRBV20-1	TRBJ2-1	NA	NA	CSARSDEQFF	TGCAGTGCTAGGTCGGATGAGCAGTTCTTC
TRBV20-1	TRBJ2-5	TRBD2	NA	CSARDGAGGEETQYF	TGCAGTGCTAGAGATGGAGCGGGAGGGGAAGAGACCCAGTACTTC
TRBV2	TRBJ2-7	TRBD2	few	CASSGLAGVRKQYF	TGTGCCAGCAGTGGACTAGCGGGAGTTCGTAAACAGTACTTC
TRBV7-9	TRBJ2-7	NA	NA	CASSFGARTEQYF	TGTGCCAGCAGCTTCGGGGCCCGGACTGAGCAGTACTTC
TRBV28	TRBJ2-7	NA	NA	CASSLGVRAYEQYF	TGTGCCAGCAGTTTAGGAGTAAGAGCCTACGAGCAGTACTTC
TRBV7-9	TRBJ1-1	NA	few	CASSLGVYPNTEAFF	TGTGCCAGCAGCCTTGGGGTTTACCCCAACACTGAAGCTTTCTTT
TRBV6-4	TRBJ1-1	NA	NA	CASPSRGWETEAFF	TGTGCCAGCCCCTCGAGGGGCTGGGAGACTGAAGCTTTCTTT
TRBV3-1	TRBJ2-6	NA	NA	CASSQHRLLSGANVLTF	TGTGCCAGCAGCCAGCATAGGTTACTCTCTGGGGCCAACGTCCTGACTTTC
TRBV6-2/TRBV6-3	TRBJ2-3	TRBD2	NA	CASGRGLAGVDTQYF	TGTGCCAGCGGAAGGGGACTAGCGGGAGTCGATACGCAGTATTTT
TRBV5-1	TRBJ2-2	TRBD1	NA	CASSFLTGAGELFF	TGCGCCAGCAGCTTCCTCACAGGGGCCGGGGAGCTGTTTTTT
TRBV29-1	TRBJ2-7	NA	NA	CSVEESSDYEQYF	TGCAGCGTTGAAGAATCCAGTGATTACGAGCAGTACTTC
TRBV25-1	TRBJ2-1	NA	NA	CASSTQALGNEQFF	TGTGCCAGCAGTACCCAAGCCCTGGGGAATGAGCAGTTCTTC
TRBV24-1	TRBJ1-5	NA	many	CATSAGTQPQHF	TGTGCCACCAGCGCAGGGACTCAGCCCCAGCATTTT
TRBV5-5	TRBJ2-7	NA	NA	CDSSSVVGPREQYF	TGTGACAGCAGCTCGGTGGTGGGGCCAAGGGAGCAGTACTTC
TRBV7-8	TRBJ1-6	NA	NA	CASSLAGTGSPLHF	TGTGCCAGCAGCTTAGCCGGGACCGGTTCACCCCTCCACTTT
TRBV6-1	TRBJ2-2	TRBD2	NA	CASLRTSGSSGELFF	TGTGCCAGCCTAAGGACTAGCGGGAGTTCCGGGGAGCTGTTTTTT
TRBV12-3/TRBV12-4	TRBJ2-1	NA	NA	CASSFTGGVYDEQFF	TGTGCCAGCAGTTTTACAGGGGGGGTTTACGATGAGCAGTTCTTC
TRBV6-6	TRBJ2-1	NA	NA	CASTNRPYNEQFF	TGTGCCAGCACCAATAGACCCTACAATGAGCAGTTCTTC
TRBV27	TRBJ2-3	NA	few	CASRDPPPTDTQYF	TGTGCCAGCAGGGATCCTCCCCCCACAGATACGCAGTATTTT
TRBV4-3	TRBJ2-1	TRBD2	many	CASSPEYRTRTSGTGEQFF	TGCGCCAGCAGCCCCGAGTATAGGACTAGGACTAGCGGGACCGGTGAGCAGTTCTTC
TRBV20-1	TRBJ2-7	NA	NA	CSARGDDASTRYSYEQYF	TGCAGTGCTAGAGGTGATGATGCGTCTACTAGATACTCCTACGAGCAGTACTTC
TRBV20-1	TRBJ2-7	NA	few	CSAVRQAYEQYF	TGCAGTGCAGTAAGACAGGCCTACGAGCAGTACTTC
TRBV5-1	TRBJ2-1	NA	few	CASSPTISLPHNNEQFF	TGCGCCAGCAGCCCAACCATTAGCCTACCACACAACAATGAGCAGTTCTTC
TRBV6-5	TRBJ1-6	NA	NA	CASTDYNSPLHF	TGTGCCAGCACCGACTATAATTCACCCCTCCACTTT
TRBV5-6	TRBJ2-3	TRBD2	NA	CASTTLPRGGRTDTQYF	TGTGCCAGCACAACCCTTCCGCGGGGGGGCCGGACAGATACGCAGTATTTT
TRBV10-2	TRBJ2-4	NA	many	CASSESTRGAIAKNIQYF	TGCGCCAGCAGTGAGTCGACTCGGGGGGCTATAGCCAAAAACATTCAGTACTTC
TRBV5-1	TRBJ2-4	NA	NA	CASSLGQGNIQYF	TGCGCCAGCAGCTTGGGTCAGGGGAACATTCAGTACTTC
TRBV7-2	TRBJ2-1	TRBD2	few	CASSSLWGGNNEQFF	TGTGCCAGCAGCTCCCTGTGGGGGGGGAACAATGAGCAGTTCTTC
TRBV21-1	TRBJ2-7	NA	NA	CASSKDLAGAHEQYF	TGTGCCAGCAGCAAAGATCTAGCGGGAGCCCACGAGCAGTACTTC
TRBV12-3/TRBV12-4	TRBJ1-3	NA	few	CASRTVSGNTIYF	TGTGCCAGTAGGACAGTCTCTGGAAACACCATATATTTT
TRBV7-9	TRBJ2-3	TRBD2	NA	CASSSGTTSTDTQYF	TGTGCCAGCAGCTCCGGGACTACCAGCACAGATACGCAGTATTTT
TRBV27	TRBJ2-5	NA	many	CASSFNRGQETQYF	TGTGCCAGCAGTTTCAACAGAGGGCAAGAGACCCAGTACTTC
TRBV9	TRBJ2-1	TRBD2	NA	CASSPWGGSHNEQFF	TGTGCCAGCAGCCCCTGGGGCGGGAGCCACAATGAGCAGTTCTTC
TRBV20-1	TRBJ2-2	TRBD2	few	CSARTSGMNTGELFF	TGCAGTGCTAGGACTAGCGGGATGAACACCGGGGAGCTGTTTTTT
TRBV5-1	TRBJ2-3	NA	NA	CASSGGTVADTQYF	TGCGCCAGCAGCGGGGGCACTGTCGCAGATACGCAGTATTTT
TRBV5-1	TRBJ2-1	TRBD1	few	CASSGRTGGYNEQFF	TGCGCCAGCAGCGGGAGGACAGGGGGCTACAATGAGCAGTTCTTC
TRBV7-2	TRBJ2-3	NA	few	CASSLAPPGRTTDTQYF	TGTGCCAGCAGCTTAGCGCCCCCGGGACGGACGACAGATACGCAGTATTTT
TRBV7-2	TRBJ1-2	TRBD1	NA	CASSARQGGGYTF	TGTGCCAGCAGCGCCCGACAGGGGGGCGGCTACACCTTC
TRBV6-2/TRBV6-3	TRBJ2-1	NA	NA	CASHCEQFF	TGTGCCAGCCATTGTGAGCAGTTCTTC
TRBV4-1	TRBJ2-1	NA	few	CASSQYVESSYNEQFF	TGCGCCAGCAGCCAATACGTGGAGAGCTCCTACAATGAGCAGTTCTTC
TRBV11-2	TRBJ2-7	NA	few	CASSLVAWSSYEQYF	TGTGCCAGCAGCTTAGTGGCCTGGAGCTCCTACGAGCAGTACTTC
TRBV2	TRBJ1-1	NA	NA	CASTRSRSNTEAFF	TGTGCCAGCACTAGGTCCCGATCGAACACTGAAGCTTTCTTT
TRBV5-1	TRBJ2-1	TRBD2	few	CASSLAFSGGAYNEQFF	TGCGCCAGCAGCTTGGCCTTTAGCGGGGGGGCTTACAATGAGCAGTTCTTC
TRBV10-3	TRBJ2-5	TRBD2	few	CAISEGGTTFGETQYF	TGTGCCATCAGTGAAGGAGGGACTACCTTCGGGGAGACCCAGTACTTC
TRBV27	TRBJ2-7	NA	NA	CASSLWGGVYEQYF	TGTGCCAGCAGTTTGTGGGGGGGCGTCTACGAGCAGTACTTC
TRBV28	TRBJ2-5	NA	few	CASSLGIETQYF	TGTGCCAGCAGTCTTGGGATTGAGACCCAGTACTTC
TRBV10-3	TRBJ2-1	TRBD2	few	CAIRGGTGRYNEQFF	TGTGCCATCAGGGGAGGGACGGGACGCTACAATGAGCAGTTCTTC
TRBV5-1	TRBJ2-1	TRBD2	NA	CASSPGDYSYNEQFF	TGCGCCAGCAGCCCCGGGGACTACTCCTACAATGAGCAGTTCTTC
TRBV20-1	TRBJ2-5	TRBD2	NA	CSAREKKRELQETQYF	TGCAGTGCTAGAGAAAAAAAGCGGGAACTCCAAGAGACCCAGTACTTC